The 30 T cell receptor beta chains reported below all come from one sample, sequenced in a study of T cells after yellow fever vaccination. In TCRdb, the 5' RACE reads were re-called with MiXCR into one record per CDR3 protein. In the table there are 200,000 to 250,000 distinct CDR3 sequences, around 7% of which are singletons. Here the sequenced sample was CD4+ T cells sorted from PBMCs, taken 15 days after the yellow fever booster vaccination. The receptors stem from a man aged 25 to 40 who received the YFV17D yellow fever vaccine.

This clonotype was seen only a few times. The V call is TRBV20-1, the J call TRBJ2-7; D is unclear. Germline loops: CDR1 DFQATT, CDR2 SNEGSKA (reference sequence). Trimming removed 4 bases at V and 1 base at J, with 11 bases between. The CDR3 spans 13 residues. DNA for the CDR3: TGCAGTGCTAACGGTCACCTGTCCTACGAGCAGTACTTC. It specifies CSANGHLSYEQYF.

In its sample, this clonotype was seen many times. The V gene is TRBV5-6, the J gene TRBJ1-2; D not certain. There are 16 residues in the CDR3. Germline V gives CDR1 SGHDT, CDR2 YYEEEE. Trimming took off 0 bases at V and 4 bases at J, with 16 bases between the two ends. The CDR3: CASSLEVRSPSYGYTF. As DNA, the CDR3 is TGTGCCAGCAGCTTGGAAGTTCGGAGTCCTAGCTATGGCTACACCTTC.

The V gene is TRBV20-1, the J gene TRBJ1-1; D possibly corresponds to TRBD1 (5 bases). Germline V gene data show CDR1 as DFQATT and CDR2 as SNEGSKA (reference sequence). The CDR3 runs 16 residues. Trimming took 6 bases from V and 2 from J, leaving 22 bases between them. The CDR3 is CSAPKPGLNYNTEAFF. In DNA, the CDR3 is TGCAGTGCCCCCAAACCGGGACTCAATTACAACACTGAAGCTTTCTTT.

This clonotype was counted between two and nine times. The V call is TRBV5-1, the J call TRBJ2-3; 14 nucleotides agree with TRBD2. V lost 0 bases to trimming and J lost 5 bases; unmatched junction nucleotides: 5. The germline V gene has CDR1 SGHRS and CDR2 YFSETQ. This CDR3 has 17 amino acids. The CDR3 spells CASSLAGTSGSQDTQYF. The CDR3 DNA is TGCGCCAGCAGCTTGGCAGGGACTAGCGGGAGTCAAGATACGCAGTATTTT.

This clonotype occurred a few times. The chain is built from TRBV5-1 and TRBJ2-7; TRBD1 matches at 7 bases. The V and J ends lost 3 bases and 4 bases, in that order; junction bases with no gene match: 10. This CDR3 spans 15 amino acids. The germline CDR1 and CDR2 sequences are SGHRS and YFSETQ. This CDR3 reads CASSSLGQGVYEQYF. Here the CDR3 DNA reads TGCGCCAGCAGCTCCCTGGGGCAGGGGGTTTACGAGCAGTACTTC.

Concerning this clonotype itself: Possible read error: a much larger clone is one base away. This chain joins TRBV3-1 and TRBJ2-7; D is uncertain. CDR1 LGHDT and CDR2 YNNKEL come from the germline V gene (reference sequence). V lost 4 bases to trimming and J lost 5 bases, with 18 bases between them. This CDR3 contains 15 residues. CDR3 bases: TGTGCCAGCAGCCCCCCGGGCCCCAGGATGAACGAGCAGTACTTC. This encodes CASSPPGPRMNEQYF.

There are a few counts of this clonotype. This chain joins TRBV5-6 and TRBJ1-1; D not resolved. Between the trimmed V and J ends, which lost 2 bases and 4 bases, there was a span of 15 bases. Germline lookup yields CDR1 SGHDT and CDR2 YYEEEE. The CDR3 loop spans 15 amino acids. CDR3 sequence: CASSLDSGLFTEAFF. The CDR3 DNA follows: TGTGCCAGCAGCTTAGATTCGGGCCTTTTCACTGAAGCTTTCTTT.

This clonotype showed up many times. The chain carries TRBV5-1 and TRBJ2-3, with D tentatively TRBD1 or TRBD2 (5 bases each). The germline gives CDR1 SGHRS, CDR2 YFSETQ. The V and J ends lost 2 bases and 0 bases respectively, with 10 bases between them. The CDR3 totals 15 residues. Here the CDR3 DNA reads TGCGCCAGCAGCTTCACGGGGCATAGCACAGATACGCAGTATTTT. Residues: CASSFTGHSTDTQYF.

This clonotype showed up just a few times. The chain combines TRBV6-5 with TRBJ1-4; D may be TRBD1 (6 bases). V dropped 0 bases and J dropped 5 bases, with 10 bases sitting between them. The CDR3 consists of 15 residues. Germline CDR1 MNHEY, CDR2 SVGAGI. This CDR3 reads CASSYSLGQNEKLFF. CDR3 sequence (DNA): TGTGCCAGCAGTTACTCCTTAGGACAGAATGAAAAACTGTTTTTT.

CDR3: CSGKGTYEQYF. The DNA of the CDR3 is TGCAGCGGCAAGGGGACCTACGAGCAGTACTTC. The chain uses TRBV29-1 and TRBJ2-7; tentative D call: TRBD1 (5 bases). Trimming stripped 7 bases from V and 2 bases from J, with 9 bases between. The germline V gene encodes CDR1 SQVTM and CDR2 ANQGSEA. The length of the CDR3 is 11 residues.

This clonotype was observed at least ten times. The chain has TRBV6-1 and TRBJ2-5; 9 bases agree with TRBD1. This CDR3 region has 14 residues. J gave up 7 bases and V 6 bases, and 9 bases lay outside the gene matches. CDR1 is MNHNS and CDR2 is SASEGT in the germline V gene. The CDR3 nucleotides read TGTGCCAGCAGAGAACAGGGGGCGCGGGGGACCCAGTACTTC. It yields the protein CASREQGARGTQYF.

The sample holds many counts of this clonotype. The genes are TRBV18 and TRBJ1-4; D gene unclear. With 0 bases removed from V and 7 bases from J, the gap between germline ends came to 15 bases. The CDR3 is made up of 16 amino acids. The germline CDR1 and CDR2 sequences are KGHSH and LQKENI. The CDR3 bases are TGTGCCAGCTCACCACCAGGCGGCCCGAGGGTTGAAAAACTGTTTTTT. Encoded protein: CASSPPGGPRVEKLFF. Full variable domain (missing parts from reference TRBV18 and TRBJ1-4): NAGVMQNPRHLVRRRGQEARLRCSPMKGHSHVYWYRQLPEEGLKFMVYLQKENIIDESGMPKERFSAEFPKEGPSILRIQQVVRGDSAAYFCASSPPGGPRVEKLFFGSGTQLSVL.

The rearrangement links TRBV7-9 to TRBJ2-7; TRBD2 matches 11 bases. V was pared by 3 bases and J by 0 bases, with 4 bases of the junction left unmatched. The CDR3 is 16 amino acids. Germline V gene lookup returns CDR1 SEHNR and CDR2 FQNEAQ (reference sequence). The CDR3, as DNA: TGTGCCAGCAGCTTGTTAGCGGGAGGGAGCTCCTACGAGCAGTACTTC. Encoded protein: CASSLLAGGSSYEQYF.

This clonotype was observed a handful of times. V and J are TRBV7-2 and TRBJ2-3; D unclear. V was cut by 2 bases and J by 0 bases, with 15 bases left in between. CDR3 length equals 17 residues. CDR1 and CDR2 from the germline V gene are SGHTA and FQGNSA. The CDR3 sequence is CASSLQTGSTSTDTQYF. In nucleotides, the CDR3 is TGTGCCAGCAGCTTACAAACGGGCAGCACTAGCACAGATACGCAGTATTTT.

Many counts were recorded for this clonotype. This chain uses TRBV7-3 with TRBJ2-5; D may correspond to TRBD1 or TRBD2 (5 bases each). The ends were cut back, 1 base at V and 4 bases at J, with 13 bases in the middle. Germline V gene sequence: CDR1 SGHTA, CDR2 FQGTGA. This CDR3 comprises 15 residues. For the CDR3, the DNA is TGTGCCAGCAGCTTAAGTGGGACCTCGGGAGAGACCCAGTACTTC. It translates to CASSLSGTSGETQYF.

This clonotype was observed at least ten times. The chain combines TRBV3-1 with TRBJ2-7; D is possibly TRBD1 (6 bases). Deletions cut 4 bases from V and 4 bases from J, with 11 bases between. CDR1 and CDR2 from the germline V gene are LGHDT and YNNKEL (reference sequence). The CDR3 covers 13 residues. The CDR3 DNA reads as TGTGCCAGCAGCCGGGGCAGGGGTTACGAGCAGTACTTC. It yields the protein CASSRGRGYEQYF.

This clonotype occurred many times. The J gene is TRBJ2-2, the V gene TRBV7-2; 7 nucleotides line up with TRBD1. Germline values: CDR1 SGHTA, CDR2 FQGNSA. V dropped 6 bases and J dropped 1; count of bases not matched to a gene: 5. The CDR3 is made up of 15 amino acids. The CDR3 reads CASSPGQVNTGELFF. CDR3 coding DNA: TGTGCCAGCAGTCCTGGACAGGTGAACACCGGGGAGCTGTTTTTT.

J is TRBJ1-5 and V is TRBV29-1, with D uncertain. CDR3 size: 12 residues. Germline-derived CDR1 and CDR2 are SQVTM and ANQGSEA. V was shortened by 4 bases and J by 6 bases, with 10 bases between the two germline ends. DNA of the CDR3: TGCAGCGTTGGGGGTATGGGTCAGCCCCAGCATTTT. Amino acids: CSVGGMGQPQHF.

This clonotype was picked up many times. CDR3 nucleotides: TGCAGTGCTAGTCTAGCGTTAAGCACAGATACGCAGTATTTT. Translating gives CSASLALSTDTQYF. The J gene is TRBJ2-3, the V gene TRBV20-1; a possible D gene is TRBD2 (6 bases). This CDR3 comprises 14 residues. V gave up 3 bases and J gave up 0 bases, with 10 bases separating them. CDR1 and CDR2 (germline): DFQATT, SNEGSKA (reference sequence).

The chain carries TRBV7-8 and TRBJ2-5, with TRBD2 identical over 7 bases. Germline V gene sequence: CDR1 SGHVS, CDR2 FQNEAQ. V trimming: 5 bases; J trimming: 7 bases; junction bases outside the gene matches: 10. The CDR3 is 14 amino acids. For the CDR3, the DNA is TGTGCCAGCAGCCCGGCCAGCGGGATGGTGACCCAGTACTTC. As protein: CASSPASGMVTQYF.

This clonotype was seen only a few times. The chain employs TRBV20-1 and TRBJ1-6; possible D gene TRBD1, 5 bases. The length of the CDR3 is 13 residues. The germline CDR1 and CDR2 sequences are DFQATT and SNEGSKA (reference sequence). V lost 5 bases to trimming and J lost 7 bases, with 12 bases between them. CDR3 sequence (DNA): TGCAGTGCTTCTGACAGCCTCAATTCACCCCTCCACTTT. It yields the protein CSASDSLNSPLHF.

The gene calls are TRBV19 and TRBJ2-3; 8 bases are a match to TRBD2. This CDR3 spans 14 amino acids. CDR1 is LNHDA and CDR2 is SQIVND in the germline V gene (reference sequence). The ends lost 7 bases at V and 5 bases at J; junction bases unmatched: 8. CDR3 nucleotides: TGTGCCAGTAAAGACGGGAGGGTAAGAGATACGCAGTATTTT. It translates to CASKDGRVRDTQYF. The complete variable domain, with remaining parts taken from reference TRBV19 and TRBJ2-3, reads DGGITQSPKYLFRKEGQNVTLSCEQNLNHDAMYWYRQDPGQGLRLIYYSQIVNDFQKGDIAEGYSVSREKKESFPLTVTSAQKNPTAFYLCASKDGRVRDTQYFGPGTRLTVL.

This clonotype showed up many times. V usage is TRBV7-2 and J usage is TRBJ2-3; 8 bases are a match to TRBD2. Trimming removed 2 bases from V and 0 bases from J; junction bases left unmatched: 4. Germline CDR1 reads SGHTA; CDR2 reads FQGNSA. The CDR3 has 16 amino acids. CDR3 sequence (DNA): TGTGCCAGCAGCTTATCGGCTAGCGGGAGCACAGATACGCAGTATTTT. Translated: CASSLSASGSTDTQYF.

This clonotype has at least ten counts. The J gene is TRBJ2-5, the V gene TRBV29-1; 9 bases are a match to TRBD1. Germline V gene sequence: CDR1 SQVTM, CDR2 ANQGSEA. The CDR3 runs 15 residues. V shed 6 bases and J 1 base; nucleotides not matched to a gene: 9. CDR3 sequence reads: CSVTSGTGPQETQYF. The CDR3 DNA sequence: TGCAGCGTCACATCCGGGACAGGGCCCCAAGAGACCCAGTACTTC.

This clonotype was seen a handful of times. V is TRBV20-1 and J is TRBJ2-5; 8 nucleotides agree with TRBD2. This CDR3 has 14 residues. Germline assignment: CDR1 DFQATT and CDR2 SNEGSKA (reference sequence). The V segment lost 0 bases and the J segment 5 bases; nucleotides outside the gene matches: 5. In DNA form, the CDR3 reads TGCAGTGCTAGAGATCGGACGGGAGGGGAGACCCAGTACTTC. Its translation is CSARDRTGGETQYF.

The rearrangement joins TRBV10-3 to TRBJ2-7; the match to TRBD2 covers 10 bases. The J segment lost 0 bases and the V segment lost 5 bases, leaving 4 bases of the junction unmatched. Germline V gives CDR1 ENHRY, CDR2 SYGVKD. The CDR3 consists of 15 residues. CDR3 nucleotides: TGTGCCATCAGTACAACTAGCGGGATCTCCTACGAGCAGTACTTC. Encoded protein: CAISTTSGISYEQYF.

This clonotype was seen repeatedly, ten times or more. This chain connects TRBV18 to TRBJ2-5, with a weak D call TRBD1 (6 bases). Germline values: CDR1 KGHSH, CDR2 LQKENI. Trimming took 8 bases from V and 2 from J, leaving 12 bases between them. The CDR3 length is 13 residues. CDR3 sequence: CASSPGQQETQYF. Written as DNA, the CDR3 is TGTGCCAGCAGTCCTGGACAGCAAGAGACCCAGTACTTC.

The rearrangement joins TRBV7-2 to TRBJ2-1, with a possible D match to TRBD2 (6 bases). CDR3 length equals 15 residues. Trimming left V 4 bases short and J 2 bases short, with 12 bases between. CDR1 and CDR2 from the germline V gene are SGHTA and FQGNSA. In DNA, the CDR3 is TGTGCCAGCAGCTCTAGCGCAAACGCCTACAATGAGCAGTTCTTC. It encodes CASSSSANAYNEQFF.

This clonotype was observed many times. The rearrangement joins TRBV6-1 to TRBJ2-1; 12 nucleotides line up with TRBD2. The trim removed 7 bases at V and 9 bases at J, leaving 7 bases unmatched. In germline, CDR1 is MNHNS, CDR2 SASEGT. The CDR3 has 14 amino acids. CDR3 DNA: TGTGCCAGCACCCTGACTAGCGGGAGATCTGAGCAGTTCTTC. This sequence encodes CASTLTSGRSEQFF.

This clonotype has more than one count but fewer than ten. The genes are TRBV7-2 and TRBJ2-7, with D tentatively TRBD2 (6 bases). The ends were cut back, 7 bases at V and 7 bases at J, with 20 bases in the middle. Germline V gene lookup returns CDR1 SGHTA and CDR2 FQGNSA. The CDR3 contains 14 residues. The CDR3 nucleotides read TGTGCCAGCATCTATATTGGGGGGATGGGAGAGCAGTACTTC. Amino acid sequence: CASIYIGGMGEQYF. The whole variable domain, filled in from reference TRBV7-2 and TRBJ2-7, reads GAGVSQSPSNKVTEKGKDVELRCDPISGHTALYWYRQSLGQGLEFLIYFQGNSAPDKSGLPSDRFSAERTGGSVSTLTIQRTQQEDSAVYLCASIYIGGMGEQYFGPGTRLTVT.